The 2 T cell receptor beta chains given below trace back to one sample, sequenced in a study of spatial heterogeneity in lung cancer. Specified time point: sample taken at primary tumor resection. Extraction of whole RNA from tumor, nontumor lung or frozen PBMC preceded unsorted sequencing. From the 5' RACE reads, TCRdb called clonotypes with MiXCR, one entry per CDR3 protein. The sample lists approximately 11,000 distinct CDR3 sequences; roughly 4% were seen once. The input for sequencing was normal lung tissue next to the tumor, taken at surgery. Source of these receptors: a male donor with early-stage non-small cell lung cancer.

This clonotype was detected many times. This beta chain is an off-target read within a library intended for alpha chains, so its frequency means little. The chain couples TRBV10-2 to TRBJ2-1, with D perhaps TRBD1 or TRBD2 (5 bases each). V was pared by 8 bases and J by 4 bases, with 18 bases between. Germline CDR1 reads WSHSY; CDR2 reads SAAADI. This CDR3 has 15 amino acids. CDR3 protein: CASGSRRPGYNEQFF. The CDR3 nucleotides read TGCGCCAGCGGGTCTCGGAGGCCAGGGTACAATGAGCAGTTCTTC.

Within the sample, this clonotype is medium-sized. This beta chain was picked up by a library intended for alpha chains and is off target, so its count carries little meaning. The rearrangement uses TRBV6-6 and TRBJ1-3; D might be TRBD1 (6 bases). V gave up 4 bases and J gave up 2 bases, with 9 bases separating them. The CDR3 consists of 14 residues. The germline gives CDR1 MNHNY, CDR2 SVGAGI (reference sequence). DNA of the CDR3: TGTGCCAGCAGTTCAACAGGGACTGGAAACACCATATATTTT. This codes for CASSSTGTGNTIYF.